This T cell receptor beta chain was obtained from a study of tumor and adjacent non-tumor tissue in lung cancer. Points from the study as a whole: TCR diversity was significantly greater in tumor than normal lung tissue.

A modified ARM-PCR protocol with three rounds of nested PCR amplified TCRbeta. TCRdb independently ran MiXCR on the multiplex PCR reads; one entry per CDR3 protein. The sample lists under 150,000 distinct CDR3 sequences, around 66% seen once, with 18% in the top ten. This clonotype was counted between two and nine times. Antigen: not known. The J segment lost 6 bases and the V segment lost 0 bases, leaving 3 bases of the junction unmatched. The CDR3 is 14 amino acids. The germline V gene has CDR1 SGHNT and CDR2 YYREEE (reference sequence). No cell sorting was done before RNA was extracted from the tissue.

The sequenced material came from lung tumor tissue. This rearrangement joins TRBV5-4 to TRBJ2-3, with TRBD2 matching 8 bases. This receptor was obtained from a man aged 60-69 years with small cell lung cancer. The CDR3 DNA is TGTGCCAGCAGCTTGGCGGGAGGGTCGGATACGCAGTATTTT. Protein sequence: CASSLAGGSDTQYF.